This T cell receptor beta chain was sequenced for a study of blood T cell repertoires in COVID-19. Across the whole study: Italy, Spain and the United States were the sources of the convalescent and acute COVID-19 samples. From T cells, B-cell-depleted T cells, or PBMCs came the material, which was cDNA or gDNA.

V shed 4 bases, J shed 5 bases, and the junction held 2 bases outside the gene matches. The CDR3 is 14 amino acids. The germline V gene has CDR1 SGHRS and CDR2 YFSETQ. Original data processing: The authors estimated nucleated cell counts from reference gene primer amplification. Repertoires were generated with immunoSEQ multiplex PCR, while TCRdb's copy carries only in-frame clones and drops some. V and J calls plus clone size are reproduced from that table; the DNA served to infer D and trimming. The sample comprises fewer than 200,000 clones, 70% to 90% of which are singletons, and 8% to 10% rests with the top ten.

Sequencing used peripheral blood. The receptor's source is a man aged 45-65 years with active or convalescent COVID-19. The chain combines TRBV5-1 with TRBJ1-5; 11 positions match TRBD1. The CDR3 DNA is TGCGCCAGCAGCACGGGACAGGGGGATCAGCCCCAGCATTTT. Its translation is CASSTGQGDQPQHF.